The TCR beta chain under discussion was sequenced for a study of follicular helper T cells after annual influenza vaccination. Using immunoSEQ multiplex PCR, the repertoire was profiled, and TCRdb retains in-frame clones only, with some absent. Among 6,000 to 8,000 clones listed, approximately 88% were seen once. The CDR3 extends over 14 amino acids. Trimming left V 2 bases short and J 3 bases short, with 8 bases between. CDR1 and CDR2 (germline): MNHEY, SVGAGI. Specified time point: 2015-2016 season, 7 days after influenza vaccination. This clone has more than one count but fewer than ten. The chain links TRBV6-5 to TRBJ1-5, with D possibly being TRBD1 (5 bases). The TCR comes from an adult who received the influenza vaccine. This specimen consisted of CXCR5+ CD38- circulating T follicular helper cells from blood, obtained 7 days after influenza vaccination. As for subset: circulating Tfh, non-naive CD4+CXCR5+PD-1+ (ICOS+CD38+ or ICOS-CD38-). The CDR3 loop reads CASSYTGPNQPQHF. The CDR3 nucleotides read TGTGCCAGCAGTTACACGGGGCCCAATCAGCCCCAGCATTTT.